The 29 T cell receptor beta chains presented below share a single source sample, sequenced in a study of T cells in Graves' hyperthyroidism and ophthalmopathy. Amplification targeted TCR beta CDR3 regions from RNA transcripts. When the TCR CDR3 underwent first-round RT-PCR, the HTBI primer set was used. TCRdb re-called the multiplex PCR reads with MiXCR, one entry per CDR3 protein. Counted here are about 210,000 distinct CDR3 sequences, roughly 17% occurring once; the ten biggest clones make up approximately 50%. The sequenced sample consisted of blood. These receptors were obtained from a middle-aged man with Graves' hyperthyroidism.

The rearrangement links TRBV2 to TRBJ1-1, with D hard to call. V lost 5 bases and J lost 1, with 11 bases in between. CDR3 length: 14 amino acids. CDR1 is SNHLY, CDR2 FYNNEI, per germline. CDR3 region: CASSFYEQNTEAFF. DNA for the CDR3: TGTGCCAGCAGTTTTTATGAGCAGAACACTGAAGCTTTCTTT. The variable domain in full, with the rest retrieved from reference TRBV2 and TRBJ1-1, is EPEVTQTPSHQVTQMGQEVILRCVPISNHLYFYWYRQILGQKVEFLVSFYNNEISEKSEIFDDQFSVERPDGSNFTLKIRSTKLEDSAMYFCASSFYEQNTEAFFGQGTRLTVV.

This clonotype was detected many times. The chain carries TRBV20-1 and TRBJ2-1; the match to TRBD1 covers 7 bases. V lost 6 bases to trimming and J lost 9 bases; unmatched junction nucleotides: 14. This CDR3 spans 14 amino acids. CDR1 and CDR2 from the germline V gene are DFQATT and SNEGSKA (reference sequence). CDR3 coding DNA: TGCAGTGCCTCCCCCGGGACAGACCCTTTTGAGCAGTTCTTC. It yields the protein CSASPGTDPFEQFF.

This clonotype has at least ten counts. The CDR3 DNA sequence: TGTGCCAGCAGCCCACGGGACAGGGGGCCGGGGAGAGATACGCAGTATTTT. It codes for CASSPRDRGPGRDTQYF. The chain joins TRBV7-9 to TRBJ2-3; 12 bases align to TRBD1. The germline V gene has CDR1 SEHNR and CDR2 FQNEAQ (reference sequence). V lost 5 bases and J lost 5; bases outside the gene matches: 11. The CDR3 totals 17 residues.

As to this clonotype: A single base separates this from a much larger clone, so it may be a read error. This chain joins TRBV3-1 and TRBJ1-2; 8 bases match TRBD1. From germline, CDR1 is LGHDT and CDR2 YNNKEL (reference sequence). This CDR3 spans 15 amino acids. This CDR3 is CASSPGTGPLFGCTF. The CDR3 nucleotides are TGTGCCAGCAGCCCTGGGACAGGTCCCTTGTTTGGCTGCACCTTC.

This clonotype appeared many times. The rearrangement joins TRBV2 to TRBJ2-7; 8 bases are shared with TRBD1. V trimming: 2 bases; J trimming: 7 bases; junction bases outside the gene matches: 10. There are 15 residues in the CDR3. CDR1 SNHLY and CDR2 FYNNEI come from the germline V gene. CDR3 in DNA: TGTGCCAGCAGTGAAATATCCCAGGGGGCGGGAGAGCAGTACTTC. As protein: CASSEISQGAGEQYF.

This clonotype was detected a few times. J is TRBJ2-5 and V is TRBV6-1; no clear D gene. CDR1 is MNHNS, CDR2 SASEGT, per germline. With 7 bases removed from V and 5 bases from J, the gap between germline ends came to 8 bases. The CDR3 is made up of 11 amino acids. The CDR3 spells CASNIYETQYF. The CDR3 nucleotides are TGTGCCAGCAACATATATGAGACCCAGTACTTC.

This clonotype was observed many times. Here the CDR3 DNA reads TGCAGTGCTAGTACAGGGACCTCTGGAAACACCATATATTTT. Its translation: CSASTGTSGNTIYF. The J gene is TRBJ1-3, the V gene TRBV20-1; a possible D gene is TRBD1 (6 bases). CDR1 is DFQATT and CDR2 is SNEGSKA in the germline V gene (reference sequence). V was clipped by 3 bases and J by 0 bases, with 9 bases between them. This CDR3 spans 14 amino acids.

The V call is TRBV28, the J call TRBJ2-7; D remains unclear. The ends were cut back, 9 bases at V and 0 bases at J, with 12 bases in the middle. The CDR3 loop spans 13 amino acids. In germline, CDR1 is MDHEN, CDR2 SYDVKM. In DNA, the CDR3 is TGTGCCAGTCTGCAGCCTACCTCCTACGAGCAGTACTTC. This translates into CASLQPTSYEQYF. The full variable domain, its missing parts supplied by reference TRBV28 and TRBJ2-7, is DVKVTQSSRYLVKRTGEKVFLECVQDMDHENMFWYRQDPGLGLRLIYFSYDVKMKEKGDIPEGYSVSREKKERFSLILESASTNQTSMYLCASLQPTSYEQYFGPGTRLTVT.

DNA for the CDR3: TGTGCCAGCGGTGCGGGAGGGGGTACAAATGAGCAGTTCTTC. Its protein product is CASGAGGGTNEQFF. The V gene is TRBV6-1, the J gene TRBJ2-1; TRBD2 agrees at 9 bases. The ends lost 8 bases at V and 7 bases at J; junction bases unmatched: 9. Germline loops: CDR1 MNHNS, CDR2 SASEGT. The CDR3 is made up of 14 amino acids.

In this sample, this clonotype turned up many times. V usage is TRBV2 and J usage is TRBJ2-7; 8 bases are shared with TRBD2. The CDR3 is made up of 15 amino acids. Germline CDR1 SNHLY, CDR2 FYNNEI. Germline trimming cut 6 bases from V and 1 base from J; bases unmatched to any gene: 8. The CDR3 region is CASREGLDLSYEQYF. The CDR3 DNA follows: TGTGCCAGCAGGGAGGGACTAGACTTATCCTACGAGCAGTACTTC. The complete variable domain, with remaining parts taken from reference TRBV2 and TRBJ2-7, reads EPEVTQTPSHQVTQMGQEVILRCVPISNHLYFYWYRQILGQKVEFLVSFYNNEISEKSEIFDDQFSVERPDGSNFTLKIRSTKLEDSAMYFCASREGLDLSYEQYFGPGTRLTVT.

This clonotype was seen at least ten times. The chain links TRBV2 to TRBJ2-7; 11 nucleotides line up with TRBD1. Germline trimming cut 4 bases from V and 6 bases from J; bases unmatched to any gene: 2. The CDR3 spans 13 residues. CDR1 SNHLY and CDR2 FYNNEI come from the germline V gene. The CDR3 DNA reads TGTGCCAGCAGTGGGGACAGGGGGGGCGAGCAGTACTTC. Protein: CASSGDRGGEQYF.

In its sample, this clonotype was seen a few times. The V gene is TRBV12-3 or TRBV12-4, the J gene TRBJ2-7, with 8 bases lining up with TRBD2. With 4 bases clipped from V and 1 base from J, the junction kept 9 bases outside the gene matches. This CDR3 has 16 residues. This CDR3 is CASSSAIGGGSYEQYF. The CDR3 DNA sequence: TGTGCCAGCAGTTCCGCGATTGGCGGGGGGTCCTACGAGCAGTACTTC.

This clonotype was seen repeatedly, ten times or more. The V call is TRBV7-3, the J call TRBJ2-2; TRBD2 matches 8 bases. Germline V gene data show CDR1 as SGHTA and CDR2 as FQGTGA. V was clipped by 4 bases and J by 3 bases; unmatched bases: 7. This CDR3 comprises 16 residues. The CDR3 protein is CASSSTTSGYTGELFF. CDR3 bases: TGTGCCAGCAGCTCTACAACTAGCGGTTACACCGGGGAGCTGTTTTTT.

In this sample, this clonotype turned up a few times. For the CDR3, the DNA is TGTGCCAGCAGTGTACGGACAGTCATCTATGGCTACACCTTC. This encodes CASSVRTVIYGYTF. The J gene is TRBJ1-2, the V gene TRBV6-1; tentative D call: TRBD1 (6 bases). The CDR3 loop spans 14 amino acids. The germline V gene has CDR1 MNHNS and CDR2 SASEGT. Trimming took off 4 bases at V and 4 bases at J, with 13 bases between the two ends.

In its sample, this clonotype was seen a few times. The V gene is TRBV4-2, the J gene TRBJ1-1; a possible D gene is TRBD1 (6 bases). The CDR3 contains 15 residues. Germline V lookup: CDR1 LGHNA, CDR2 YNFKEQ. The germline V and J ends were trimmed by 5 bases and 0 bases, with 13 bases remaining between them. The CDR3 bases are TGTGCCAGCAGCAAATTACAGGGAGTGAACACTGAAGCTTTCTTT. Its translation is CASSKLQGVNTEAFF.

This clonotype was detected a few times. The genes are TRBV9 and TRBJ1-3; unclear D gene. This CDR3 is 15 amino acids long. Germline lookup yields CDR1 SGDLS and CDR2 YYNGEE. Trimming left V 0 bases short and J 0 bases short, with 7 bases between. The CDR3: CASSVGPISGNTIYF. The CDR3, as DNA: TGTGCCAGCAGCGTAGGTCCGATCTCTGGAAACACCATATATTTT. Drawing the rest from reference TRBV9 and TRBJ1-3, the complete variable domain is DSGVTQTPKHLITATGQRVTLRCSPRSGDLSVYWYQQSLDQGLQFLIQYYNGEERAKGNILERFSAQQFPDLHSELNLSSLELGDSALYFCASSVGPISGNTIYFGEGSWLTVV.

Points on this clonotype: A much larger clone lies a single base off, so this may be a read error. The rearrangement links TRBV2 to TRBJ2-2, with D unresolved. Trimming removed 6 bases from V and 4 bases from J, with 12 bases in between. The CDR3 totals 14 residues. From germline, CDR1 is SNHLY and CDR2 FYNNEI. The CDR3 region is CASRSQACTGELFF. The DNA for the CDR3 is TGTGCCAGCAGATCCCAGGCGTGCACCGGGGAGCTGTTTTTT.

The chain combines TRBV12-3 or TRBV12-4 with TRBJ2-7; D is unresolved. V lost 5 bases, J lost 9 bases, and 20 bases lay in between. The CDR3 is 14 residues long. CDR3 sequence reads: CASSLTSTGRRQYF. CDR3 DNA: TGTGCCAGCAGTCTAACATCGACTGGAAGACGGCAGTACTTC.

This clonotype was observed at least ten times. The rearrangement links TRBV28 to TRBJ2-7; 12 bases agree with TRBD2. Germline V lookup: CDR1 MDHEN, CDR2 SYDVKM. The CDR3 runs to 15 residues. Trimming took 6 bases from V and 5 from J; bases not matched to a gene: 8. Here the CDR3 reads CASSRLLAGGNEQYF. The DNA of the CDR3 is TGTGCCAGCAGCCGACTCCTAGCGGGAGGGAACGAGCAGTACTTC.

This clonotype turned up a few times. The J gene is TRBJ2-3, the V gene TRBV12-5; no firm D call. The length of the CDR3 is 12 residues. In germline, CDR1 is LGHNT, CDR2 FRNRAP. Trimming removed 5 bases from V and 2 bases from J, with 5 bases in between. The CDR3 protein is CASGQFTDTQYF. In nucleotides, the CDR3 is TGTGCTAGTGGTCAGTTCACAGATACGCAGTATTTT.

The chain couples TRBV7-2 to TRBJ1-3; D gene unclear. The CDR3 runs to 14 residues. Germline CDR1 reads SGHTA; CDR2 reads FQGNSA. V was cut by 4 bases and J by 5 bases, with 12 bases left in between. The CDR3 region has the DNA TGTGCCAGCAGCTCTATGGGCCTAAGAAACACCATATATTTT. Translation: CASSSMGLRNTIYF. Looking up the rest from reference TRBV7-2 and TRBJ1-3 gives the full variable domain: GAGVSQSPSNKVTEKGKDVELRCDPISGHTALYWYRQSLGQGLEFLIYFQGNSAPDKSGLPSDRFSAERTGGSVSTLTIQRTQQEDSAVYLCASSSMGLRNTIYFGEGSWLTVV.

The chain has TRBV11-2 and TRBJ2-7; D remains ambiguous. Per germline, CDR1 SGHAT and CDR2 FQNNGV. This CDR3 comprises 13 residues. The germline V and J ends were trimmed by 5 bases and 0 bases, with 8 bases remaining between them. The CDR3 region is CASSRAPSYEQYF. In DNA form, the CDR3 reads TGTGCCAGCAGCAGGGCCCCCTCCTACGAGCAGTACTTC.

This sequence joins TRBV29-1 and TRBJ2-1, with 13 bases identical to TRBD2. The CDR3 has 19 amino acids. Germline V gene sequence: CDR1 SQVTM, CDR2 ANQGSEA. Trimming cost V 1 base and J 0 bases; bases outside gene matches: 9. CDR3 sequence: CSVEVGLAGDKSSYNEQFF. The CDR3 DNA is TGCAGCGTTGAAGTCGGACTAGCGGGAGATAAGAGCTCCTACAATGAGCAGTTCTTC.

A word on this clonotype: It may be a read error: a sequence one base away is much more abundant. The CDR3 protein is CAWRGDPYEQFF. The CDR3 bases are TGTGCCTGGAGAGGGGACCCCTACGAGCAGTTCTTC. The V and J genes are TRBV30 and TRBJ2-7, with D perhaps TRBD1 or TRBD2 (5 bases each). The J call may be wrong; the DNA end is better matched by TRBJ2-1. From germline, CDR1 is GTSNPN and CDR2 SVGIG (reference sequence). CDR3 length: 12 residues.

This clonotype was counted ten times or more. The chain joins TRBV6-1 to TRBJ1-6, with a tentative D call TRBD1 (6 bases). CDR1 and CDR2 from the germline V gene are MNHNS and SASEGT. With 5 bases removed from V and 6 bases from J, the gap between germline ends came to 23 bases. This CDR3 region has 18 residues. The CDR3, as DNA: TGTGCCAGCAGTAGGGTTATTAGGACCCTAGGGGGTAATTCACCCCTCCACTTT. Protein sequence: CASSRVIRTLGGNSPLHF.

This clonotype came up a few times. The rearrangement joins TRBV30 to TRBJ2-4; D perhaps matches TRBD1 (5 bases). Germline V gene sequence: CDR1 GTSNPN, CDR2 SVGIG (reference sequence). The CDR3 is made up of 11 amino acids. V was pared by 3 bases and J by 6 bases, with 6 bases between. CDR3 sequence: CAWRGPNIQYF. DNA for the CDR3: TGTGCCTGGAGGGGGCCAAACATTCAGTACTTC.

This clonotype was observed at least ten times. The chain carries TRBV12-3 or TRBV12-4 and TRBJ1-2; the D is unclear. The length of the CDR3 is 14 residues. The germline V and J ends were trimmed by 1 base and 2 bases, with 8 bases remaining between them. CDR3 residues: CASSLGEGNYGYTF. As DNA, the CDR3 is TGTGCCAGCAGTTTAGGAGAAGGCAACTATGGCTACACCTTC.

The V call is TRBV4-3, the J call TRBJ1-5; D uncertain. Trimming removed 1 base from V and 0 bases from J, with 7 bases in between. Per germline, CDR1 LGHNA and CDR2 YSLEER. The CDR3 consists of 15 residues. CDR3 sequence: CASSQAVHSNQPQHF. CDR3 nucleotide sequence: TGCGCCAGCAGCCAAGCAGTCCATAGCAATCAGCCCCAGCATTTT.

This clonotype was recorded at least ten times. V usage is TRBV6-1 and J usage is TRBJ2-7, with 9 bases lining up with TRBD1. This CDR3 is 16 amino acids long. V shed 2 bases and J 5 bases; nucleotides not matched to a gene: 10. Germline V gene sequence: CDR1 MNHNS, CDR2 SASEGT. CDR3 region: CASSERDRVPQNEQYF. CDR3 DNA: TGTGCCAGCAGTGAACGGGACAGGGTGCCTCAGAACGAGCAGTACTTC.